The next 11 T cell receptor beta chains were all read from a single sample in a study of blood T cell repertoires in COVID-19. Some clones are missing from TCRdb's copy, which holds only in-frame ones; the method was immunoSEQ multiplex PCR. The sample has 140,000 to 150,000 clones, roughly 82% seen once. Source material: peripheral blood. The receptors originated from a human donor in a cohort sampled during active COVID-19.

The chain carries TRBV5-4 and TRBJ2-7; D unresolved. In germline, CDR1 is SGHNT, CDR2 YYREEE (reference sequence). The CDR3 loop spans 13 amino acids. Trimming pared 0 bases from V and 3 bases from J, leaving 7 bases between. The CDR3 DNA sequence: TGTGCCAGCAGCTTGGCCTCAGACTACGAGCAGTACTTC. Its translation: CASSLASDYEQYF.

This rearrangement joins TRBV29-1 to TRBJ1-1; TRBD1 matches 8 bases. CDR1 SQVTM and CDR2 ANQGSEA come from the germline V gene. The CDR3 length is 15 residues. J lost 3 bases, V lost 1 base, and 7 bases had no gene match. Here the CDR3 reads CSVEGVRGLDTEAFF. CDR3 bases: TGCAGCGTTGAAGGTGTCAGGGGGCTGGACACTGAAGCTTTCTTT.

The genes are TRBV27 and TRBJ2-3; D is ambiguous. The germline gives CDR1 MNHEY, CDR2 SMNVEV (reference sequence). The CDR3 is 16 amino acids. V lost 3 bases and J 4 bases, leaving 17 bases between the germline ends. CDR3 nucleotides: TGTGCCAGCAGTTTGATAGCCCTGCCTGCCCCAGATACGCAGTATTTT. Protein sequence: CASSLIALPAPDTQYF.

The V call is TRBV6-1, the J call TRBJ2-5, with 11 bases identical to TRBD2. J was trimmed by 5 bases and V by 3 bases; bases with no gene match: 11. Germline CDR1 MNHNS, CDR2 SASEGT. The CDR3 length is 17 residues. The CDR3 sequence: CASSDKPGLAVTETQYF. The CDR3 nucleotides are TGTGCCAGCAGTGACAAGCCGGGACTAGCGGTTACGGAGACCCAGTACTTC.

The rearrangement joins TRBV6-5 to TRBJ2-7; a possible D gene is TRBD1 (6 bases). CDR3 length: 13 amino acids. V dropped 5 bases and J dropped 2 bases, with 10 bases sitting between them. Per germline, CDR1 MNHEY and CDR2 SVGAGI. The CDR3 sequence is CASSPTGTYEQYF. The CDR3, as DNA: TGTGCCAGCAGTCCAACAGGGACCTACGAGCAGTACTTC.

The chain employs TRBV12-3 or TRBV12-4 and TRBJ1-6; no definite D call. Trimming cost V 3 bases and J 13 bases, with 7 bases left between them. The CDR3 has 11 amino acids. Here the CDR3 reads CASSLGHPLHF. The CDR3 coding sequence is TGTGCCAGCAGTTTGGGCCACCCCCTCCACTTT.

This clone showed up just once. The rearrangement uses TRBV6-5 and TRBJ2-7; a possible D gene is TRBD1 (5 bases). Trimming shortened V by 5 bases and J by 0 bases, and 8 bases separated the two germline ends. Germline CDR1 reads MNHEY; CDR2 reads SVGAGI. CDR3 length equals 13 residues. The CDR3 loop reads CASSPDSSYEQYF. The DNA of the CDR3 is TGTGCCAGCAGTCCTGACAGCTCCTACGAGCAGTACTTC.

V is TRBV7-8 and J is TRBJ1-1; D is perhaps TRBD1 (5 bases). The CDR3 covers 15 residues. V lost 1 base to trimming and J lost 4 bases, with 13 bases between them. In germline, CDR1 is SGHVS, CDR2 FQNEAQ. The CDR3 is CASSLESGSRTEAFF. The CDR3 coding sequence is TGTGCCAGCAGCTTAGAATCAGGGTCACGCACTGAAGCTTTCTTT.

The chain recombines TRBV3-1 (or the pseudogene TRBV3-2) with TRBJ2-5; possibly TRBD1 for D (6 bases). Per germline, CDR1 LGHDT and CDR2 YNNKEL (reference sequence). The CDR3 has 16 residues. Deletions cut 0 bases from V and 3 bases from J, with 14 bases between. CDR3 sequence: CASSQESGTQEETQYF. The DNA for the CDR3 is TGTGCCAGCAGCCAAGAGTCTGGGACACAAGAAGAGACCCAGTACTTC.

The chain is built from TRBV7-2 and TRBJ1-2; D may be TRBD1 (5 bases). CDR1 is SGHTA and CDR2 is FQGNSA in the germline V gene. CDR3 length: 13 residues. Trimming removed 5 bases from V and 0 bases from J, with 7 bases in between. The CDR3: CASSRGTNYGYTF. The DNA for the CDR3 is TGTGCCAGCAGCAGGGGTACTAACTATGGCTACACCTTC. Together with reference TRBV7-2 and TRBJ1-2, the CDR3 gives the full variable domain: GAGVSQSPSNKVTEKGKDVELRCDPISGHTALYWYRQSLGQGLEFLIYFQGNSAPDKSGLPSDRFSAERTGGSVSTLTIQRTQQEDSAVYLCASSRGTNYGYTFGSGTRLTVV.

The gene calls are TRBV29-1 and TRBJ1-2, with no clear D. V was pared by 4 bases and J by 0 bases, with 9 bases between. There are 13 residues in the CDR3. The germline gives CDR1 SQVTM, CDR2 ANQGSEA. This CDR3 reads CSVGSVANYGYTF. The DNA for the CDR3 is TGCAGCGTTGGCAGCGTAGCTAACTATGGCTACACCTTC. The full variable domain, rest sourced from reference TRBV29-1 and TRBJ1-2, is SAVISQKPSRDICQRGTSLTIQCQVDSQVTMMFWYRQQPGQSLTLIATANQGSEATYESGFVIDKFPISRPNLTFSTLTVSNMSPEDSSIYLCSVGSVANYGYTFGSGTRLTVV.